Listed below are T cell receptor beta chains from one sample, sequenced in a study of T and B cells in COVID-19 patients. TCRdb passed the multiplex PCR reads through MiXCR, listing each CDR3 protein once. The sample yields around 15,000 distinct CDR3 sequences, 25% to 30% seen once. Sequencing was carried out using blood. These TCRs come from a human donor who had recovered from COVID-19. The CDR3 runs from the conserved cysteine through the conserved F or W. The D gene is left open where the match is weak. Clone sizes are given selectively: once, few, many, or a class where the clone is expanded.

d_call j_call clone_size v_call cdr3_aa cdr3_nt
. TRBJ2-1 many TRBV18 CASSLDLGEQFF TGTGCCAGCTCACTCGACCTGGGTGAGCAGTTCTTC
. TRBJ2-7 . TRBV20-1 CSARGWEGVDEQYF TGCAGTGCTAGAGGGTGGGAGGGGGTTGACGAGCAGTACTTC
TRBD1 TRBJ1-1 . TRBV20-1 CSARDPQGADTEAFF TGCAGTGCTAGAGACCCACAGGGGGCAGACACTGAAGCTTTCTTT
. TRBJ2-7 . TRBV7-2 CASSVQGALQGEQYF TGTGCCAGCAGCGTTCAAGGGGCACTACAGGGCGAGCAGTACTTC
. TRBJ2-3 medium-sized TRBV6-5 CASSRADTQYF TGTGCCAGCAGCAGGGCAGATACGCAGTATTTT
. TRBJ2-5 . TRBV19 CASSDPGGGAGETQYF TGTGCCAGTAGTGACCCCGGAGGGGGGGCCGGAGAGACCCAGTACTTC
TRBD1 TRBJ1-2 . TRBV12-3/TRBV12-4 CASSKGDRANYGYTF TGTGCCAGCAGCAAGGGGGACAGGGCTAACTATGGCTACACCTTC
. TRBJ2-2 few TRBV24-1 CATSDRLNTGELFF TGTGCCACCAGTGATCGTCTGAACACCGGGGAGCTGTTTTTT
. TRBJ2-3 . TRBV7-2 CASSLYLDTQYF TGTGCCAGCAGCTTATATCTAGATACGCAGTATTTT
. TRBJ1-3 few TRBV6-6 CASKSSGIGSGNTIYF TGTGCCAGCAAGTCATCAGGGATCGGCTCTGGAAACACCATATATTTT
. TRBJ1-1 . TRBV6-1 CASSELGIKNTQAFF TGTGCCAGCAGTGAACTCGGGATAAAGAACACTCAAGCTTTCTTT
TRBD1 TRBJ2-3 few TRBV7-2 CASSLWGTGFTDTQYF TGTGCCAGCAGCCTCTGGGGGACAGGGTTCACAGATACGCAGTATTTT
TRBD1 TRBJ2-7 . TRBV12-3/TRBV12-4 CASTWDRDYEQYF TGTGCCAGCACCTGGGACAGGGACTACGAGCAGTACTTC
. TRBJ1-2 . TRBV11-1 CASSMDGPNYGYTF TGTGCCAGCAGCATGGACGGTCCTAACTATGGCTACACCTTC
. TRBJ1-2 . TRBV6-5 CASSGDLAPLYGYTF TGTGCCAGCAGCGGTGATTTAGCTCCACTCTATGGCTACACCTTC
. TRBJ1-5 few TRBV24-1 CATSDSNQPQHF TGTGCCACCAGTGATAGCAATCAGCCCCAGCATTTT
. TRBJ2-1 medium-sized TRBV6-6 CASSYSLRTTGNEQFF TGTGCCAGCAGTTACTCGCTTCGTACTACCGGGAATGAGCAGTTCTTC
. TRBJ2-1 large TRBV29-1 CSVDGANEQFF TGCAGCGTTGATGGCGCGAATGAGCAGTTCTTC
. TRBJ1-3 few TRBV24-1 CATSESGAGNTIYF TGTGCCACCAGTGAATCAGGGGCTGGAAACACCATATATTTT
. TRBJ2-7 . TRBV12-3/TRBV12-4 CASSSQGAQGEQYF TGTGCCAGCAGTTCACAGGGCGCTCAAGGTGAGCAGTACTTC
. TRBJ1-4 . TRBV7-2 CASSPPGVGGEKLFF TGTGCCAGCAGCCCCCCTGGGGTGGGCGGGGAAAAACTGTTTTTT
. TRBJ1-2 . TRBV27 CASRDLGYGYTF TGTGCCAGCAGGGACCTAGGATATGGCTACACCTTC
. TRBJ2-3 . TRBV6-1 CASSYSARNTQYF TGTGCCAGCAGTTACTCAGCCAGGAATACGCAGTATTTT
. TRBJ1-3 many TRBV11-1 CASSPGTSGNTIYF TGTGCCAGCAGCCCAGGGACGTCTGGAAACACCATATATTTT
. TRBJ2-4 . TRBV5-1 CASSLDGGLNIQYF TGCGCCAGCAGCTTGGACGGGGGCTTAAACATTCAGTACTTC
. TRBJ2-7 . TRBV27 CASSRTAQSSYEQYF TGTGCCAGCAGCCGGACAGCGCAAAGCTCCTACGAGCAGTACTTC